The source of this T cell receptor beta chain is a study of T cells in Graves' hyperthyroidism and ophthalmopathy. RNA transcripts provided the source from which TCR beta CDR3 regions were amplified. Researchers ran a first-round RT-PCR on the TCR CDR3 using the HTBI primer set. TCRdb processed the multiplex PCR reads anew with MiXCR; each CDR3 protein has one entry. Of 300,000 to 450,000 distinct CDR3 sequences in the sample, more than 11% were seen once. Clinical symptoms, serum thyroxine and TRAb, thyroid ultrasound and orbital computed tomography together formed the diagnostic basis. There are 15 residues in the CDR3. The germline V gene encodes CDR1 KGHDR and CDR2 SFDVKD. V shed 6 bases and J shed 6 bases, with 16 bases lying between them. This clonotype was picked up one time.

Sequenced sample: blood. The V and J genes are TRBV24-1 and TRBJ2-2; D gene unclear. The TCR was taken from a woman in her fifties or sixties with Graves' hyperthyroidism. As DNA, the CDR3 is TGTGCCACCAGTAGTGCAGAGCAGTGGGCCGGGGAGCTGTTTTTT. Residues: CATSSAEQWAGELFF.